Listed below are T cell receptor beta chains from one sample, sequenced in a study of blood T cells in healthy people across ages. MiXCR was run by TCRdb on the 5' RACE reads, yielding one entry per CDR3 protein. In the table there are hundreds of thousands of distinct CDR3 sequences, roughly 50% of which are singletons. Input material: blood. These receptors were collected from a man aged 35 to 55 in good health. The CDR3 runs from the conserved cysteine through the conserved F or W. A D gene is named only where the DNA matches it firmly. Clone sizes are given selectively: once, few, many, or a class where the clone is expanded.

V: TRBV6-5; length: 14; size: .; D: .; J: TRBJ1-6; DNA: TGTGCCAGTGATAAGAGCTCCTATAATTCACCCCTCCACTTT; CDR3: CASDKSSYNSPLHF
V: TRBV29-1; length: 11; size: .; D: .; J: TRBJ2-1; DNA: TGCAGCGGTGGCAGAGACCATGAGCAGTTCTTC; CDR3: CSGGRDHEQFF
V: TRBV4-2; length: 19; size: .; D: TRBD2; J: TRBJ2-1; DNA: TGTGCCAGCAGCCAAGTCGGAGGGGTCAGCGGGGGGACCTACAATGAGCAGTTCTTC; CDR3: CASSQVGGVSGGTYNEQFF
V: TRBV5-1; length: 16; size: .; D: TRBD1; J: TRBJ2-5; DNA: TGCGCCAGCAGCTTGTTTAAAACAGGGGGACAAGAGACCCAGTACTTC; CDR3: CASSLFKTGGQETQYF
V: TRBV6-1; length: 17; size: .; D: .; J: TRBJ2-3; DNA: TGTGCCAGCAGTCATTACCAGGGAGCGGACCGCACAGATACGCAGTATTTT; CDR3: CASSHYQGADRTDTQYF
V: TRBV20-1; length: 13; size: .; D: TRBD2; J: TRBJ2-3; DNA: TGCAGTGCTAGTCTGCTAGCGGGAGATACGCAGTATTTT; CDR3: CSASLLAGDTQYF
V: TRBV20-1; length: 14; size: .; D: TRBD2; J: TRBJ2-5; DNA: TGCAGTGCCCTCCAGCGGGAGGGCCGAGAGACCCAGTACTTC; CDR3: CSALQREGRETQYF
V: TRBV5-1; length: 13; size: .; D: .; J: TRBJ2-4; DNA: TGCGCCAGCAGCCACGGTGGGGGTGGGGAGCAGTACTTC; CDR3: CASSHGGGGEQYF
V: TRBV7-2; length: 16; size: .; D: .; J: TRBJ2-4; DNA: TGTGCCAGCAGCCCTAGGGGCCGGACAGAGAAAAACATTCAGTACTTC; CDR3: CASSPRGRTEKNIQYF
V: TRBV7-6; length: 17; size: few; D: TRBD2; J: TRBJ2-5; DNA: TGTGCCAGCAGCCGACATACCGGGACTAGCGGCCAAGAGACCCAGTACTTC; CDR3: CASSRHTGTSGQETQYF
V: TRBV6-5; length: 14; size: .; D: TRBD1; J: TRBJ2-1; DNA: TGTGCCAGCAGTTACTCATCGGGACAGGGATTGCAGTTCTTC; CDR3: CASSYSSGQGLQFF
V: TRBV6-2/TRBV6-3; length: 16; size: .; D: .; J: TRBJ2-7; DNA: TGTGCCAGTCAGACCTACGGGGGTAAATCTTCCTACGAGCAGTACTTC; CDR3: CASQTYGGKSSYEQYF
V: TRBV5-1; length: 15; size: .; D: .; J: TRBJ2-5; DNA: TGCGCCAGCAACACTGGAGTGGCCCCCGGAGAGACCCAGTACTTC; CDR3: CASNTGVAPGETQYF
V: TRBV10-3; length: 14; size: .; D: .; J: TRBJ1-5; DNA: TGTGCCATCAGTGAGTCCGAACCAAATCAGCCCCAGCATTTT; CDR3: CAISESEPNQPQHF
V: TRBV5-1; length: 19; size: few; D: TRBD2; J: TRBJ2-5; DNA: TGCGCCAGCAGCCTTGTAGCCGGACTAGAACGATGGCGTCAAGAGACCCAGTACTTC; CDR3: CASSLVAGLERWRQETQYF
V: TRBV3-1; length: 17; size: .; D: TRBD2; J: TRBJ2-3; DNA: TGTGCCAGCAGCCCCAGCCGGACTAGGCAGAGCACAGATACGCAGTATTTT; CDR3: CASSPSRTRQSTDTQYF
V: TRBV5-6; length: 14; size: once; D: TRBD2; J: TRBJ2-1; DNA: TGTGCCAGCAGCGTACTAGCGGGGGAATTCGAGCAGTTCTTC; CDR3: CASSVLAGEFEQFF
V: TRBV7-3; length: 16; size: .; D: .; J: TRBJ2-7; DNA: TGTGCCAGCAGCTTAAGTACCACCTCGCAATACAATGAGCAGTACTTC; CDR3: CASSLSTTSQYNEQYF
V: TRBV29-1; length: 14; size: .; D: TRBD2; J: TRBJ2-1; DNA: TGCAGCGTTCGGTCTAGCGGGAGGTACAATGAGCAGTTCTTC; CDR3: CSVRSSGRYNEQFF
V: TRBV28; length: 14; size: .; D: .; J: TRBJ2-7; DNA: TGTGCCAGCAGTGTTGGGGGGGCAGGCTACGAGCAGTACTTC; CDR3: CASSVGGAGYEQYF
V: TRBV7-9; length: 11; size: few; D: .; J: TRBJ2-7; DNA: TGTGCCAGCGGAGACGGACTCGAGCAGTACTTC; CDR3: CASGDGLEQYF
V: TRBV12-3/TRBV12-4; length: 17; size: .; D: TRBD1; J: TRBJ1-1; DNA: TGTGCCAGCAGTTGGGAGGGGACAGGGAAGGGGAACACTGAAGCTTTCTTT; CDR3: CASSWEGTGKGNTEAFF
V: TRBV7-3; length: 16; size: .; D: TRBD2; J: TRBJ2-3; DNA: TGTGCCAGCAGCTCAATGACTAGCGGGAGGGCAGATACGCAGTATTTT; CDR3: CASSSMTSGRADTQYF
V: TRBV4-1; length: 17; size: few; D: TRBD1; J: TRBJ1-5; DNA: TGCGCCAGCAGCCAAGATCCCGGACAGGGGGCAAGTCAGCCCCAGCATTTT; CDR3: CASSQDPGQGASQPQHF
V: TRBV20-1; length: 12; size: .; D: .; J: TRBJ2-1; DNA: TGCAGTGCGGGCGGGACGAACAATGAGCAGTTCTTC; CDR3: CSAGGTNNEQFF
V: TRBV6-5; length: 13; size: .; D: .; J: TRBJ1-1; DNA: TGTGCCAGCACCAGCCTCGGGACCACTGAAGCTTTCTTT; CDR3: CASTSLGTTEAFF
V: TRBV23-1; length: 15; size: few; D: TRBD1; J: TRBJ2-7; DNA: TGCGCCAGCAGTCAACGGTGGGCAGGGGGCTACGAGCAGTACTTC; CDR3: CASSQRWAGGYEQYF
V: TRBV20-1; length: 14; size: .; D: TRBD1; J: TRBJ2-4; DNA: TGCAGTTTCAGGGGGCGCGGGACCAAAAACATTCAGTACTTC; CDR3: CSFRGRGTKNIQYF
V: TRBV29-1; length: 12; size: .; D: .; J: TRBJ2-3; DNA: TGCAGCGTCCGGTGGGACACAGATACGCAGTATTTT; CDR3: CSVRWDTDTQYF
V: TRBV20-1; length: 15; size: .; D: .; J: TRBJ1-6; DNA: TGCAGTGCTAGAGTGGGGAACCCGTTGGATTCACCCCTCCACTTT; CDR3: CSARVGNPLDSPLHF
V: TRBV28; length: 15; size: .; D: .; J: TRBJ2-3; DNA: TGTGCCAGCAGTAGGGACCGTAGGGGCACAGATACGCAGTATTTT; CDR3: CASSRDRRGTDTQYF
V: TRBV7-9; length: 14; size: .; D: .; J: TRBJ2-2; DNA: TGTGCCAGCAGCTTATTAGAATCGGCCGGGGAGCTGTTTTTT; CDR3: CASSLLESAGELFF
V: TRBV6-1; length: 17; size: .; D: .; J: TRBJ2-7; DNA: TGTGCCAGCAGTGAAGCGTGGGTTGGGACTGGATCCTACGAGCAGTACTTC; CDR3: CASSEAWVGTGSYEQYF
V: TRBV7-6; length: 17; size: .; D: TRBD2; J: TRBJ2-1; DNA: TGTGCCAGCAGCCCCTATAGCGGGGGGGCGGGTTTAAATGAGCAGTTCTTC; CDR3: CASSPYSGGAGLNEQFF
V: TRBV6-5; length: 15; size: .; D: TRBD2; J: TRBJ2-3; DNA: TGTGCCAGCAGTTACGACGGCGGGGGATCAGATACGCAGTATTTT; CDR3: CASSYDGGGSDTQYF
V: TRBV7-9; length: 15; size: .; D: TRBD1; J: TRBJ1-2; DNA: TGTGCCAGCAGCTTAGCCCAGGGGGCTTACTATGGCTACACCTTC; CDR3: CASSLAQGAYYGYTF
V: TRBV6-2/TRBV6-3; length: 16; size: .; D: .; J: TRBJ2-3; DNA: TGTGCCAGCACCTTACTGGAGCCCGGAAGCACAGATACGCAGTATTTT; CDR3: CASTLLEPGSTDTQYF
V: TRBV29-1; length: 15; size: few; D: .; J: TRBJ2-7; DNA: TGCAGCGTAGAAGGGGGGGGCTCGATGGGCTACGAGCAGTACTTC; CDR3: CSVEGGGSMGYEQYF
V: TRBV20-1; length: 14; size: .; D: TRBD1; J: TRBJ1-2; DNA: TGCAGTGCTCCCAGACAGGGGCCCAACTATGGCTACACCTTC; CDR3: CSAPRQGPNYGYTF
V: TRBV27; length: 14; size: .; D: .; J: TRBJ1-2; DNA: TGTGCCAGCAGTTTATCCGGGCCTCGGTATGGCTACACCTTC; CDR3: CASSLSGPRYGYTF
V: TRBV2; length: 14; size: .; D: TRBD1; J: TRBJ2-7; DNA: TGTGCCGGCAGTCCCGGACAGGGAGGCTACGAGCAGTACTTC; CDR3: CAGSPGQGGYEQYF
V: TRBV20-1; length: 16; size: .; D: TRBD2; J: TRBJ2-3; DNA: TGCAGTGCTAGACCCTCCTTAGCGGGAGAGACAGATACGCAGTATTTT; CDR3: CSARPSLAGETDTQYF
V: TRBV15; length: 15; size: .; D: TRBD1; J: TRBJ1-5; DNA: TGTGCCACCAGCAGAGATCCGACAGGGGGCCAGCCCCAGCATTTT; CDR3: CATSRDPTGGQPQHF